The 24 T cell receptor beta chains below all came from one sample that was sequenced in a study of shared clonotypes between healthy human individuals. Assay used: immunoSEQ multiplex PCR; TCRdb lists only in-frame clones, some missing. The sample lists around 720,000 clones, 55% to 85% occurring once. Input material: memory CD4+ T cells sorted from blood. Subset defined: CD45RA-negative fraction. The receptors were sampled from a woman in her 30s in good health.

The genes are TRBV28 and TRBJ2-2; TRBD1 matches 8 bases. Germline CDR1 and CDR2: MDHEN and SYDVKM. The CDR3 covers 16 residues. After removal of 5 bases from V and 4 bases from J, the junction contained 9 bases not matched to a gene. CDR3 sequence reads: CASSIQQGARTGELFF. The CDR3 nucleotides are TGTGCCAGCAGTATCCAGCAGGGGGCGCGCACCGGGGAGCTGTTTTTT.

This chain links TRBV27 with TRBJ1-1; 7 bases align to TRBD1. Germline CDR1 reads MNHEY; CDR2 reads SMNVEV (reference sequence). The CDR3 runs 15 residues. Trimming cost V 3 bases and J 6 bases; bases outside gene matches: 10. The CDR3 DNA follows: TGTGCCAGCAGTTTCGGGACAGCTCTTACCGCTGAAGCTTTCTTT. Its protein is CASSFGTALTAEAFF.

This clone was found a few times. DNA of the CDR3: TGTGCCAGCTCGGGCTCCGGGACAGGATCATCCTACGAGCAGTACTTC. Protein sequence: CASSGSGTGSSYEQYF. The chain joins TRBV18 to TRBJ2-7, with 8 bases lining up with TRBD1. Germline CDR1 KGHSH, CDR2 LQKENI. This CDR3 spans 16 amino acids. V was pared by 6 bases and J by 1 base, with 11 bases of the junction left unmatched.

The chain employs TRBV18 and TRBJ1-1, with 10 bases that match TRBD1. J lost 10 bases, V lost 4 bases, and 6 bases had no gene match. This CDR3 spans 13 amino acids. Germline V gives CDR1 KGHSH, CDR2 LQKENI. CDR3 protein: CASSQERDRGAFF. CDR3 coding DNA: TGTGCCAGCTCACAGGAACGGGACAGGGGAGCTTTCTTT.

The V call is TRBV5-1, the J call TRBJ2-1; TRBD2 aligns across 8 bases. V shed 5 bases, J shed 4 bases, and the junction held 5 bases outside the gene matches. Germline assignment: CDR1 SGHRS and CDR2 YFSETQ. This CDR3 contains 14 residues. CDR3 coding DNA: TGCGCCAGCAGACGGGAGGGCGGTTACAATGAGCAGTTCTTC. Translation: CASRREGGYNEQFF.

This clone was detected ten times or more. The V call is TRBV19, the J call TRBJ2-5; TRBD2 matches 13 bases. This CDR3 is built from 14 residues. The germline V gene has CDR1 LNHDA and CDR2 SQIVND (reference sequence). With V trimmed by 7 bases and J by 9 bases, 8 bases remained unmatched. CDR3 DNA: TGTGCCAGTACTGGACTAGCGGGAGTTGAGGCCCAGTACTTC. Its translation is CASTGLAGVEAQYF.

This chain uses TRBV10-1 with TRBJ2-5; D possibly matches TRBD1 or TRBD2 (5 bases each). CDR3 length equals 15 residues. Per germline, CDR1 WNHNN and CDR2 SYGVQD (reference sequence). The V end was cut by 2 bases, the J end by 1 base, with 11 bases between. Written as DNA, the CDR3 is TGCGCCAGCAGTGAGGAGGGGATCGGCCAAGAGACCCAGTACTTC. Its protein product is CASSEEGIGQETQYF.

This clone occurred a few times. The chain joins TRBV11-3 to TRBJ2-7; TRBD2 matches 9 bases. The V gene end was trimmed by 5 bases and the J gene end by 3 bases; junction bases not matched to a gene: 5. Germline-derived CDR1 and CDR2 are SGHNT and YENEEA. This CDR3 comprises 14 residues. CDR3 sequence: CASSRSAGGYEQYF. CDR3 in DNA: TGTGCCAGCAGCCGATCAGCGGGAGGCTACGAGCAGTACTTC.

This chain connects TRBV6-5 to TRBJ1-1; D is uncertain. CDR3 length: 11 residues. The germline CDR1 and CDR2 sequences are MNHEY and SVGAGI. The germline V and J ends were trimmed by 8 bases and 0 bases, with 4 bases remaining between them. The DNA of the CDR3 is TGTGCCAGCCGATTGAACACTGAAGCTTTCTTT. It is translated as CASRLNTEAFF.

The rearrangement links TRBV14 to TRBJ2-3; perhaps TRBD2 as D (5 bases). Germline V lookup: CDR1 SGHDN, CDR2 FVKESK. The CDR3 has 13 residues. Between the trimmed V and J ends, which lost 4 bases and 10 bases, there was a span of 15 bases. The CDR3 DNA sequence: TGTGCCAGCAGCCCCCGGCTAGCCCTGCCGCAGTATTTT. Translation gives CASSPRLALPQYF. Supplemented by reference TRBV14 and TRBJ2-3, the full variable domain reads EAGVTQFPSHSVIEKGQTVTLRCDPISGHDNLYWYRRVMGKEIKFLLHFVKESKQDESGMPNNRFLAERTGGTYSTLKVQPAELEDSGVYFCASSPRLALPQYFGPGTRLTVL.

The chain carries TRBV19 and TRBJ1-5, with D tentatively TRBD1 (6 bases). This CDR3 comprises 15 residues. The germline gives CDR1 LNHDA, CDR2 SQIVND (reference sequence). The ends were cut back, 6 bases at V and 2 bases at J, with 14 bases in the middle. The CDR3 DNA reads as TGTGCCAGTAGGGAGGGGGGCAAGGGCAATCAGCCCCAGCATTTT. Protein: CASREGGKGNQPQHF.

CDR3 sequence reads: CATSPGTSAYEQYF. The CDR3 nucleotides are TGTGCCACCAGCCCCGGGACTAGCGCCTACGAGCAGTACTTC. The rearrangement links TRBV15 to TRBJ2-7; 10 bases are a match to TRBD2. CDR3 length: 14 residues. The germline CDR1 and CDR2 sequences are LNHNV and YYDKDF (reference sequence). Trimming at V came to 5 bases and at J to 2 bases, leaving 3 bases not matched to a gene.

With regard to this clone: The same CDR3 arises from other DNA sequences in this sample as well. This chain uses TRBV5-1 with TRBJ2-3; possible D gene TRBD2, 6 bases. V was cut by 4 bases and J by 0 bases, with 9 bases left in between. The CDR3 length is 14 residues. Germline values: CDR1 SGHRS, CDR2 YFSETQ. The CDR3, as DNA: TGCGCCAGCAGCCCGGGAGCTAGCACAGATACGCAGTATTTT. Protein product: CASSPGASTDTQYF.

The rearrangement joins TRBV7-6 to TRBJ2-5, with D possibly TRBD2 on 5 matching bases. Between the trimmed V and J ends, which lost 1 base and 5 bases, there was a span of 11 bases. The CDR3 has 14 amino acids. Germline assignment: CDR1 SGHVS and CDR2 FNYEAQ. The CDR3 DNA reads TGTGCCAGCAGCTTAGGTTGGACTTCGGAGACCCAGTACTTC. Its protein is CASSLGWTSETQYF.

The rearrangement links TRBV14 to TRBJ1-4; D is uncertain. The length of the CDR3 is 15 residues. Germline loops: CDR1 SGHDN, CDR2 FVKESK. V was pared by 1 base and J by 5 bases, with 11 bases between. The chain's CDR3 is CASSQAGSFNEKLFF. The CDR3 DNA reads TGTGCCAGCAGCCAAGCCGGGTCCTTCAATGAAAAACTGTTTTTT.

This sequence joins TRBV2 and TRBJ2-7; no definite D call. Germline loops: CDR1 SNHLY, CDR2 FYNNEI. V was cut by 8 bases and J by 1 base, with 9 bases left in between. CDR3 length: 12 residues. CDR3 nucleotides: TGTGCCAGCGGGTCCCTATCCTACGAGCAGTACTTC. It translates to CASGSLSYEQYF.

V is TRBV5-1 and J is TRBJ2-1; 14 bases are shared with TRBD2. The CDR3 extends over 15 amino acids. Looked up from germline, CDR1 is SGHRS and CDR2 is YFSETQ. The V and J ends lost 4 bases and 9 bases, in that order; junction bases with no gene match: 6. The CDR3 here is CASSTGLAGASEQFF. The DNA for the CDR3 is TGCGCCAGCAGCACGGGACTAGCGGGAGCCAGTGAGCAGTTCTTC. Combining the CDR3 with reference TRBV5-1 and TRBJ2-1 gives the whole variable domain KAGVTQTPRYLIKTRGQQVTLSCSPISGHRSVSWYQQTPGQGLQFLFEYFSETQRNKGNFPGRFSGRQFSNSRSEMNVSTLELGDSALYLCASSTGLAGASEQFFGPGTRLTVL.

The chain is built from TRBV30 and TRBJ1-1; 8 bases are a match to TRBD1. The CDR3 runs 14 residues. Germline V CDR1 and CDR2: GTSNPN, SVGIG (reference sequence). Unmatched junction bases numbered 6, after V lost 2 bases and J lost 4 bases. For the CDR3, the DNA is TGTGCCTGGAGTTTCCGGACAGGGCTCACTGAAGCTTTCTTT. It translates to CAWSFRTGLTEAFF.

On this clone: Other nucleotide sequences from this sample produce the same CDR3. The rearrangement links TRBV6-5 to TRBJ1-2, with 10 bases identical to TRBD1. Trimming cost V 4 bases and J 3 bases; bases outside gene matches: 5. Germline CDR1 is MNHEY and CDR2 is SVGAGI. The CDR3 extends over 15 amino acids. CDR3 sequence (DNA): TGTGCCAGCAGTTCCCGGGACAGGGGCCACTATGGCTACACCTTC. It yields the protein CASSSRDRGHYGYTF.

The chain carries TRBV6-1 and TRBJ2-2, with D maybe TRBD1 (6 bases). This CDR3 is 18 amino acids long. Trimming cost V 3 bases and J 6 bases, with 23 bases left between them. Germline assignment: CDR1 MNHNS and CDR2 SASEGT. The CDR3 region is CASSDPRGQGKMAGELFF. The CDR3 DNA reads TGTGCCAGCAGTGACCCTCGCGGGCAGGGGAAAATGGCCGGGGAGCTGTTTTTT.

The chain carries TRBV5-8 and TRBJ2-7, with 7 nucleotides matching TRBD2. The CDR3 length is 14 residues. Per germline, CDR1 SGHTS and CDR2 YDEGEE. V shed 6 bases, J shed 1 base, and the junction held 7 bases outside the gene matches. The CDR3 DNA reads TGTGCCAGCACAGGGAGGGCCGGTTCCTACGAGCAGTACTTC. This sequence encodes CASTGRAGSYEQYF.

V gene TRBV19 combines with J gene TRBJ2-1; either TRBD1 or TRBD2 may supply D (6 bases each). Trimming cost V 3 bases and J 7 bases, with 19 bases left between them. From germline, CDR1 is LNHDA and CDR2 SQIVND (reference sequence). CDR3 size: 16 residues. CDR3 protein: CASSILGGRWDNEQFF. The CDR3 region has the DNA TGTGCCAGTAGTATTCTAGGGGGGAGGTGGGATAATGAGCAGTTCTTC. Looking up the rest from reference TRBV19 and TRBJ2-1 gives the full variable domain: DGGITQSPKYLFRKEGQNVTLSCEQNLNHDAMYWYRQDPGQGLRLIYYSQIVNDFQKGDIAEGYSVSREKKESFPLTVTSAQKNPTAFYLCASSILGGRWDNEQFFGPGTRLTVL.

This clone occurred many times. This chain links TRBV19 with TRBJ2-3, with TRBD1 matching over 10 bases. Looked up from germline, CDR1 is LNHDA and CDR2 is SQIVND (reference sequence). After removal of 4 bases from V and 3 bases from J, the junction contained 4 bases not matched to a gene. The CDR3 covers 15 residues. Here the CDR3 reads CASSNPGQGTDTQYF. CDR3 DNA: TGTGCCAGTAGTAACCCGGGACAGGGGACAGATACGCAGTATTTT.

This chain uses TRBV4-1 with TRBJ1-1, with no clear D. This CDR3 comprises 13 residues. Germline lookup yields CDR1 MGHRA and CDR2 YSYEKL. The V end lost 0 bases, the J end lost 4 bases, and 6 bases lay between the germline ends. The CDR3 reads CASSQDRITEAFF. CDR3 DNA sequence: TGCGCCAGCAGCCAAGATCGGATCACTGAAGCTTTCTTT.